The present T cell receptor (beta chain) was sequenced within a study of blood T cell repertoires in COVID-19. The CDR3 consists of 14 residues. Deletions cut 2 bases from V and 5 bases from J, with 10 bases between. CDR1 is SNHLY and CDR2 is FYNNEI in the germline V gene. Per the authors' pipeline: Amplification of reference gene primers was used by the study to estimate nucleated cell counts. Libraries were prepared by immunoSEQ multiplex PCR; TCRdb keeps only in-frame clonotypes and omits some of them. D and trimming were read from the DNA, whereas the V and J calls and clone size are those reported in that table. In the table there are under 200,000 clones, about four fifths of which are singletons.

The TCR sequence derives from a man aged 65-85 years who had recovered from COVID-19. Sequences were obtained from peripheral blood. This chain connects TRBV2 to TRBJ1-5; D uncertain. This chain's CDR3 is CASSEMSPDQPQHF. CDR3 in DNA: TGTGCCAGCAGTGAAATGTCACCAGATCAGCCCCAGCATTTT.